This TCR beta chain was captured by sequencing in a study of blood T cell repertoires in COVID-19. Study-level information: COVID-19 samples from acute and convalescent phases originated in the United States, Italy and Spain.

Per the original methods: From reference gene primer amplification, estimates of nucleated cell counts were derived. Produced via immunoSEQ multiplex PCR; TCRdb's table is partial and in-frame only. V and J calls and clone size are as listed in that table; D and trimming were resolved from the DNA. The profile shows some 320,000 clones, around 87% of them singletons. V trimming: 8 bases; J trimming: 0 bases; junction bases outside the gene matches: 17. This CDR3 has 18 residues. Germline V gene sequence: CDR1 MDHEN, CDR2 SYDVKM. Sequencing was carried out using peripheral blood. This receptor was obtained from a woman aged 50 to 65 who had recovered from COVID-19. The V call is TRBV28, the J call TRBJ1-2; 8 bases agree with TRBD1. The CDR3 coding sequence is TGTGCCAGCGATACGACGGGGGCAGGGGGCCCAGCTAACTATGGCTACACCTTC. Protein product: CASDTTGAGGPANYGYTF.